The 18 T cell receptor beta chains below were found in one sample sequenced in a study of CXCR3-negative and CXCR3-positive naive CD8 T cells. Study-wide results and caveats: CXCR3-positive naive cells carried more hydrophobic TRB CDR3s than CXCR3-negative naive cells did.

UMI-labeled 5' RACE TRB cDNA libraries were prepared from the cells. TCRdb re-analyzed the 5' RACE reads; it lists each CDR3 protein once, without DNA. The sample's table shows over 100,000 distinct CDR3 sequences. Which antigens these TCRs recognize remains unknown. The source material was naive CXCR3+ CD8+ T cells from blood. Subset reported: CD45RO-CCR7+CD27+CD95- naive CD8+ T cells expressing CXCR3 (TNR3+). These TCRs come from a human donor in good health. Some clones in this sample may be carry-over from other donors' samples.

The V and J genes are TRBV5-1 and TRBJ2-3; TCRdb's D call, TRBD1, is unchecked because there is no DNA. The germline CDR1 and CDR2 sequences are SGHRS and YFSETQ. This CDR3 spans 17 amino acids. CDR3 residues: CASSFPQTPFSTDTQYF.

J is TRBJ2-7 and V is TRBV29-1; the TRBD2 assignment by TCRdb is unverifiable without DNA. The CDR3 extends over 15 amino acids. CDR1 and CDR2 (germline): SQVTM, ANQGSEA. This CDR3 reads CSVEFREGLAYEQYF.

This chain joins TRBV9 and TRBJ2-7. Germline loops: CDR1 SGDLS, CDR2 YYNGEE. The CDR3 contains 17 residues. CDR3 protein: CASSVDGSRATSYEQYF.

This chain joins TRBV7-6 and TRBJ2-5; absent DNA, TCRdb's TRBD1 call cannot be checked. Germline lookup yields CDR1 SGHVS and CDR2 FNYEAQ. The CDR3 runs 16 residues. The CDR3 loop reads CASSPPGVLAGETQYF.

The J gene is TRBJ2-7, the V gene TRBV20-1; TCRdb picks TRBD2, but there is no DNA to check that call. The CDR3 has 13 amino acids. CDR1 is DFQATT, CDR2 SNEGSKA, per germline (reference sequence). CDR3 protein: CSAERLSGIEQYF.

V and J are TRBV12-3 or TRBV12-4 and TRBJ1-1. This CDR3 contains 12 residues. This chain's CDR3 is CTISLLGTEAFF.

CDR3 in amino acids: CASSLSGTSWVGQYF. The J gene is TRBJ2-7, the V gene TRBV9; TCRdb outputs TRBD2, but without DNA this stays unchecked. Germline V lookup: CDR1 SGDLS, CDR2 YYNGEE. The CDR3 length is 15 residues.

The V and J genes are TRBV29-1 and TRBJ2-7; checking the TCRdb D call of TRBD2 is not possible without DNA. The CDR3 extends over 14 amino acids. Germline loops: CDR1 SQVTM, CDR2 ANQGSEA. The CDR3 loop reads CSVGGTVNRDEQYF.

J is TRBJ2-5 and V is TRBV4-1; with no DNA, the TCRdb D assignment of TRBD1 cannot be verified. There are 13 residues in the CDR3. Germline CDR1 is MGHRA and CDR2 is YSYEKL. The CDR3 sequence is CASSPGDRKTQYF.

The chain is built from TRBV6-2 or TRBV6-3 and TRBJ2-1; checking the TCRdb D call of TRBD2 is not possible without DNA. Germline CDR1 MNHEY, CDR2 SVGEGT. The CDR3 sequence is 16 residues long. CDR3 sequence reads: CASSYTGASGANEQFF.

The chain joins TRBV7-9 to TRBJ2-4; TCRdb lists TRBD2, though no DNA is available to test this call. The CDR3 runs 16 residues. Germline V gene lookup returns CDR1 SEHNR and CDR2 FQNEAQ (reference sequence). The CDR3 spells CASSLLAGIGENIQYF.

The chain couples TRBV28 to TRBJ2-7; the D call from TCRdb, TRBD1, cannot be confirmed without DNA. CDR1 and CDR2 from the germline V gene are MDHEN and SYDVKM. The CDR3 is made up of 15 amino acids. CDR3 amino acids: CASSPTYGGAYEQYF.

The chain carries TRBV20-1 and TRBJ2-7. The CDR3 contains 14 residues. Germline V gene data show CDR1 as DFQATT and CDR2 as SNEGSKA (reference sequence). This CDR3 is CSARESSSSYEQYF.

This chain connects TRBV29-1 to TRBJ2-3; with no DNA, the TCRdb D assignment of TRBD1 cannot be verified. CDR3 length: 13 residues. Germline lookup yields CDR1 SQVTM and CDR2 ANQGSEA. CDR3 loop: CSVTGTSTDTQYF.

This chain links TRBV7-9 with TRBJ2-1; TCRdb names TRBD2, which stays unverified in the absence of DNA. CDR3 length equals 16 residues. Germline CDR1 and CDR2: SEHNR and FQNEAQ (reference sequence). CDR3 region: CASSPHGGPKDNEQFF.

The chain links TRBV20-1 to TRBJ2-2; the TRBD1 assignment by TCRdb is unverifiable without DNA. CDR3 length: 14 amino acids. CDR1 is DFQATT and CDR2 is SNEGSKA in the germline V gene (reference sequence). The CDR3 region is CSAQTPLYTGELFF.

The rearrangement links TRBV6-5 to TRBJ2-5; the D call of TRBD2 rests on TCRdb alone, since no DNA is present to check it. This CDR3 is 17 amino acids long. The V gene's germline CDR1 is MNHEY and CDR2 SVGAGI. The CDR3: CASSLVLQADEVETQYF.

The chain carries TRBV28 and TRBJ1-4; as DNA is missing, the TRBD1 call by TCRdb cannot be tested. This CDR3 contains 13 residues. The germline CDR1 and CDR2 sequences are MDHEN and SYDVKM. The CDR3 loop is CASRSRVREKLFF.